This passage covers 17 T cell receptor beta chains from one sample sequenced in a study of shared clonotypes between healthy human individuals. TCRdb keeps only in-frame clones here, not all; method: immunoSEQ multiplex PCR. The sample records hundreds of thousands of clones, just under 97% being singletons. The naive CD8 population came from CD45RO-negative cells selected for CCR7, without terminally differentiated effector memory CD45RA+ cells. The sequencing sample was made of naive CD8+ T cells sorted from blood. The receptors come from a woman aged 25 to 39 in good health.

Only one count was recorded for this clone. This chain joins TRBV28 and TRBJ1-1, with TRBD1 as a possible D gene (5 bases). From germline, CDR1 is MDHEN and CDR2 SYDVKM. With 6 bases removed from V and 0 bases from J, the gap between germline ends came to 14 bases. This CDR3 has 15 residues. For the CDR3, the DNA is TGTGCCAGCAGGCGAACGGGACTCATGAACACTGAAGCTTTCTTT. Its protein is CASRRTGLMNTEAFF.

The chain carries TRBV19 and TRBJ1-1; D gene ambiguous. Germline CDR1 is LNHDA and CDR2 is SQIVND (reference sequence). The CDR3 sequence is 14 residues long. Deletions cut 8 bases from V and 1 base from J, with 14 bases between. The CDR3 region has the DNA TGTGCCAGTGGTGCAGGTATCGGGAACACTGAAGCTTTCTTT. Translating gives CASGAGIGNTEAFF.

V and J are TRBV19 and TRBJ1-2, with TRBD1 as a possible D gene (6 bases). V was trimmed by 5 bases and J by 4 bases, leaving 17 bases between them. The CDR3 sequence is 15 residues long. In germline, CDR1 is LNHDA, CDR2 SQIVND (reference sequence). CDR3: CASSGGSGAVYGYTF. CDR3 DNA sequence: TGTGCCAGTAGTGGGGGCTCGGGAGCCGTCTATGGCTACACCTTC. Full variable domain (rest looked up from reference TRBV19 and TRBJ1-2): DGGITQSPKYLFRKEGQNVTLSCEQNLNHDAMYWYRQDPGQGLRLIYYSQIVNDFQKGDIAEGYSVSREKKESFPLTVTSAQKNPTAFYLCASSGGSGAVYGYTFGSGTRLTVV.

CDR3 sequence reads: CASSAPGGIGEQFF. The CDR3 DNA sequence: TGTGCCAGCAGCGCCCCCGGGGGGATTGGTGAGCAGTTCTTC. V is TRBV2 and J is TRBJ2-1; 7 positions match TRBD2. The V segment lost 6 bases and the J segment 9 bases; nucleotides outside the gene matches: 11. This CDR3 is 14 amino acids long. Germline V gene lookup returns CDR1 SNHLY and CDR2 FYNNEI.

The V call is TRBV6-1, the J call TRBJ2-7; perhaps TRBD2 as D (5 bases). The CDR3 runs 14 residues. Germline values: CDR1 MNHNS, CDR2 SASEGT. The V end lost 6 bases, the J end lost 5 bases, and 17 bases lay between the germline ends. In DNA, the CDR3 is TGTGCCAGCAGGGCCCGCGGGTCAGGCGACGAGCAGTACTTC. It is translated as CASRARGSGDEQYF.

The chain employs TRBV7-9 and TRBJ1-2; 7 nucleotides agree with TRBD1. Losses at the gene ends were 5 bases for V and 4 bases for J; bases not matched to a gene: 4. Germline CDR1 SEHNR, CDR2 FQNEAQ (reference sequence). The CDR3 contains 13 residues. In DNA form, the CDR3 reads TGTGCCAGCAGCCTGGGACAGCTCTATGGCTACACCTTC. As protein: CASSLGQLYGYTF.

CDR3 sequence reads: CASSGTDSSISYEQYF. The DNA for the CDR3 is TGTGCCAGCAGCGGAACGGACAGTTCCATCTCCTACGAGCAGTACTTC. The genes are TRBV5-4 and TRBJ2-7, with D maybe TRBD1 (6 bases). V shed 4 bases and J shed 0 bases, with 17 bases lying between them. The CDR3 is 16 residues long. Germline V lookup: CDR1 SGHNT, CDR2 YYREEE (reference sequence).

The rearrangement joins TRBV28 to TRBJ1-1; D uncertain. The CDR3 spans 13 residues. Germline V gene data show CDR1 as MDHEN and CDR2 as SYDVKM. V was pared by 0 bases and J by 4 bases, with 6 bases between. CDR3 residues: CASSLWVGTEAFF. DNA for the CDR3: TGTGCCAGCAGTTTATGGGTAGGCACTGAAGCTTTCTTT. Using reference TRBV28 and TRBJ1-1 for the parts outside the CDR3, the full variable domain is DVKVTQSSRYLVKRTGEKVFLECVQDMDHENMFWYRQDPGLGLRLIYFSYDVKMKEKGDIPEGYSVSREKKERFSLILESASTNQTSMYLCASSLWVGTEAFFGQGTRLTVV.

The gene calls are TRBV11-2 and TRBJ2-7; 10 bases align to TRBD1. The germline gives CDR1 SGHAT, CDR2 FQNNGV. This CDR3 is 14 amino acids long. After removal of 5 bases from V and 3 bases from J, the junction contained 4 bases not matched to a gene. The CDR3 loop is CASSDRTGGYEQYF. The CDR3 bases are TGTGCCAGCAGCGACCGGACAGGGGGCTACGAGCAGTACTTC.

This rearrangement joins TRBV19 to TRBJ2-1, with TRBD2 identical over 8 bases. J was trimmed by 10 bases and V by 2 bases; bases with no gene match: 7. Germline V lookup: CDR1 LNHDA, CDR2 SQIVND (reference sequence). This CDR3 comprises 14 residues. The chain's CDR3 is CASSITERLAEQFF. The DNA of the CDR3 is TGTGCCAGTAGTATAACCGAAAGACTAGCGGAGCAGTTCTTC.

V gene TRBV4-1 combines with J gene TRBJ2-7; 8 nucleotides line up with TRBD2. With 4 bases clipped from V and 2 bases from J, the junction kept 10 bases outside the gene matches. Germline assignment: CDR1 MGHRA and CDR2 YSYEKL. CDR3 size: 16 residues. The CDR3 is CASSPNMAGGTYEQYF. CDR3 nucleotides: TGCGCCAGCAGCCCTAACATGGCGGGAGGCACCTACGAGCAGTACTTC.

With respect to this clone: Other nucleotide sequences in the sample specify the same CDR3. V gene TRBV11-3 combines with J gene TRBJ2-2; unclear D gene. V was trimmed by 1 base and J by 3 bases, leaving 9 bases between them. The germline V gene encodes CDR1 SGHNT and CDR2 YENEEA. The CDR3 spans 15 residues. The CDR3 reads CASSLGRGDTGELFF. DNA for the CDR3: TGTGCCAGCAGCTTAGGGCGTGGGGACACCGGGGAGCTGTTTTTT.

The J gene is TRBJ2-7, the V gene TRBV27, with D maybe TRBD1 (6 bases). This CDR3 comprises 14 residues. V was trimmed by 4 bases and J by 2 bases, leaving 12 bases between them. The germline gives CDR1 MNHEY, CDR2 SMNVEV (reference sequence). CDR3: CASSSRDTPYEQYF. The CDR3 nucleotides read TGTGCCAGCAGTTCACGGGACACCCCCTACGAGCAGTACTTC.

A single count supports this clone. The V call is TRBV5-5, the J call TRBJ2-7, with 7 positions matching TRBD2. J lost 5 bases, V lost 1 base, and 9 bases had no gene match. This CDR3 contains 15 residues. Per the germline V gene, CDR1 is SGHKS and CDR2 is YYEKEE (reference sequence). For the CDR3, the DNA is TGTGCCAGCAGCTTGTGGGAAGGACTAGGGGACGAGCAGTACTTC. Translation gives CASSLWEGLGDEQYF.

The genes are TRBV28 and TRBJ1-2; maybe TRBD1 (6 bases). The CDR3 consists of 15 residues. V was shortened by 4 bases and J by 3 bases, with 15 bases between the two germline ends. Germline CDR1 MDHEN, CDR2 SYDVKM. The CDR3 DNA is TGTGCCAGCAGTTCCCCACACGAGGGGGACTATGGCTACACCTTC. Its translation is CASSSPHEGDYGYTF.

V usage is TRBV11-2 and J usage is TRBJ2-5; D may be TRBD1 (5 bases). V was pared by 5 bases and J by 5 bases, with 9 bases between. CDR1 is SGHAT, CDR2 FQNNGV, per germline. The CDR3 spans 12 residues. CDR3 DNA: TGTGCCAGCAGCCCAGGGTCCGAGACCCAGTACTTC. Its protein is CASSPGSETQYF.

This chain uses TRBV7-7 with TRBJ1-4; 8 positions match TRBD1. The V segment lost 5 bases and the J segment 3 bases; nucleotides outside the gene matches: 11. The germline gives CDR1 SSHAT, CDR2 FNYEAQ (reference sequence). The CDR3 runs to 17 residues. CDR3 sequence (DNA): TGTGCCAGCAGCCCAGACAGGGGTCAAACCTCTAATGAAAAACTGTTTTTT. Amino acids: CASSPDRGQTSNEKLFF.